The rows below give T cell receptor beta chains drawn from one sample of a study of T cell responses to AZD1222 COVID-19 vaccine. Clones were sequenced by immunoSEQ multiplex PCR, and TCRdb holds only the in-frame ones, with some missing. The sample includes 52,000 or so clones, around 83% of them seen just once. The material was peripheral blood, obtained on day 0 of MenACWY control vaccination. The receptors were gathered from an adult in good health. Each CDR3 is given with its conserved first and last residue. The D gene is left open where the match is weak. Not every row has a clone size; where given, it reads once, few, many or a size class.

v_call,d_call,j_call,clone_size,cdr3_nt,cdr3_aa
TRBV4-2,TRBD2,TRBJ2-3,-,TGTGCCAGCAGCCAAGCTGACCTTCTAGCGGGAGGGCATGTTGATACGCAGTATTTT,CASSQADLLAGGHVDTQYF
TRBV27,-,TRBJ2-7,-,TGTGCCAGCCGACGACAGGAACCGAGATACGAGCAGTACTTC,CASRRQEPRYEQYF
TRBV20-1,TRBD2,TRBJ2-5,-,TGCAGTGCTAGTTTGACTAGCGGGGGGGAGACCCAGTACTTC,CSASLTSGGETQYF
TRBV27,-,TRBJ1-6,-,TGTGCCAGCAGTTTAGCAGGGACTTCACCCCTCCACTTT,CASSLAGTSPLHF
TRBV30,-,TRBJ1-2,once,TGTGCCTTTGGACATCCCCGGGATGGCTACACCTTC,CAFGHPRDGYTF
TRBV7-8,-,TRBJ2-3,once,TGTGCCAGCAGCTTAACTCCCACAGATACGCAGTATTTT,CASSLTPTDTQYF
TRBV9,-,TRBJ1-6,-,TGTGCCAGCAGCGCCGGGACACCTTATAATTCACCCCTCCACTTT,CASSAGTPYNSPLHF
TRBV28,-,TRBJ2-2,-,TGTGCCAGCAGTTTATTGAGTCCGGCCGGGGAGCTGTTTTTT,CASSLLSPAGELFF
TRBV6-5,TRBD1,TRBJ1-2,-,TGTGCCAGCAGGTCCGGGACAGGGGGTGGCTACACCTTC,CASRSGTGGGYTF
TRBV6-5,-,TRBJ2-7,-,TGTGCCAGCAGTTACTCTACTAGAACCTACGAGCAGTACTTC,CASSYSTRTYEQYF
TRBV6-2/TRBV6-3,TRBD2,TRBJ2-6,-,TGTGCCAGCAGTTACTTCGGACCTAGCGGGAACTCTGGGGCCAACGTCCTGACTTTC,CASSYFGPSGNSGANVLTF
TRBV18,-,TRBJ2-7,-,TGTGCCAGCTCACCAAAGGCGAGCTCCTACGAGCAGTACTTC,CASSPKASSYEQYF
TRBV15,-,TRBJ1-6,-,TGTGCCACCAGCAGAGGGGACCCAATTAATTCTCCCCTCCACTTT,CATSRGDPINSPLHF
TRBV7-9,-,TRBJ2-7,-,TGTGCCAGCAGCTTAGCGAGTACGGATTCCGAGCAGTACTTC,CASSLASTDSEQYF
TRBV5-1,-,TRBJ2-7,once,TGCGCCAGCAGCGATCTAGGCCACGAGCAGTACTTC,CASSDLGHEQYF